A single sample is the source of the 17 T cell receptor beta chains below, sequenced in a study of blood T cell repertoires in COVID-19. Some clones are missing from TCRdb's copy, which holds only in-frame ones; the method was immunoSEQ multiplex PCR. The sample carries around 400,000 clones, roughly 88% recorded once. The specimen sequenced was PBMCs or T cells enriched from blood (not recorded which). The receptor set was obtained from a woman under 30 who had been exposed to COVID-19.

V and J are TRBV5-4 and TRBJ1-1; a possible D gene is TRBD1 (6 bases). V was cut by 4 bases and J by 1 base, with 11 bases left in between. Germline-derived CDR1 and CDR2 are SGHNT and YYREEE (reference sequence). CDR3 length equals 14 residues. CDR3 sequence (DNA): TGTGCCAGCAGCCCACAGGGTCGGAACACTGAAGCTTTCTTT. This gives the protein CASSPQGRNTEAFF. The whole variable domain, filled in from reference TRBV5-4 and TRBJ1-1, reads ETGVTQSPTHLIKTRGQQVTLRCSSQSGHNTVSWYQQALGQGPQFIFQYYREEENGRGNFPPRFSGLQFPNYSSELNVNALELDDSALYLCASSPQGRNTEAFFGQGTRLTVV.

The genes are TRBV7-2 and TRBJ1-6; the match to TRBD1 covers 7 bases. V was clipped by 1 base and J by 7 bases; unmatched bases: 7. The CDR3 spans 16 residues. The germline CDR1 and CDR2 sequences are SGHTA and FQGNSA. The CDR3 protein is CASSLEQGIRNSPLHF. CDR3 DNA: TGTGCCAGCAGCTTAGAACAGGGGATAAGGAATTCACCCCTCCACTTT.

The J gene is TRBJ2-7, the V gene TRBV14; D is undetermined. V was trimmed by 1 base and J by 6 bases, leaving 10 bases between them. In germline, CDR1 is SGHDN, CDR2 FVKESK. The CDR3 has 13 residues. The CDR3 spells CASSQGREREQYF. The CDR3 DNA reads TGTGCCAGCAGCCAAGGTCGAGAGCGCGAGCAGTACTTC.

V usage is TRBV12-3 or TRBV12-4 and J usage is TRBJ1-2; D ambiguous. This CDR3 is 13 amino acids long. Trimming took 3 bases from V and 3 from J, leaving 8 bases between them. Written as DNA, the CDR3 is TGTGCCAGCAGTTTTTCCCAGGACTATGGCTACACCTTC. It codes for CASSFSQDYGYTF.

V gene TRBV4-1 combines with J gene TRBJ2-4; TRBD1 matches 8 bases. The CDR3 is 16 amino acids. Per the germline V gene, CDR1 is MGHRA and CDR2 is YSYEKL. V was clipped by 0 bases and J by 7 bases; unmatched bases: 8. The CDR3 region has the DNA TGCGCCAGCAGCCAAGACCGACAGGGGTGGTGGAACATTCAGTACTTC. It yields the protein CASSQDRQGWWNIQYF.

This clone was observed a single time. The chain uses TRBV30 and TRBJ2-1; a weak D match, TRBD1 (5 bases). V lost 2 bases and J 5 bases, leaving 7 bases between the germline ends. The CDR3 sequence is 12 residues long. CDR1 is GTSNPN, CDR2 SVGIG, per germline (reference sequence). For the CDR3, the DNA is TGTGCCTGGAGTCCAGGGAACAATGAGCAGTTCTTC. This codes for CAWSPGNNEQFF.

This chain connects TRBV10-2 to TRBJ1-1; D uncertain. The CDR3 covers 13 residues. CDR1 is WSHSY, CDR2 SAAADI, per germline. Trimming removed 7 bases from V and 0 bases from J, with 9 bases in between. The CDR3 reads CASIRGVNTEAFF. DNA for the CDR3: TGCGCCAGCATACGTGGAGTGAACACTGAAGCTTTCTTT.

This clone was counted once. This chain joins TRBV30 and TRBJ2-7; D is possibly TRBD2 (6 bases). The CDR3 loop spans 14 amino acids. The V gene lost 1 base and the J gene lost 0 bases, with 10 bases spanning the gap. Per germline, CDR1 GTSNPN and CDR2 SVGIG (reference sequence). The CDR3 reads CAWSAGGSSYEQYF. In nucleotides, the CDR3 is TGTGCCTGGAGTGCCGGGGGAAGCTCCTACGAGCAGTACTTC.

V and J are TRBV6-5 and TRBJ1-5, with a tentative D call TRBD1 (6 bases). V lost 6 bases, J lost 2 bases, and 14 bases lay in between. The germline gives CDR1 MNHEY, CDR2 SVGAGI. The CDR3 totals 15 residues. Here the CDR3 reads CASRPTGPRNQPQHF. The DNA for the CDR3 is TGTGCCAGCAGACCTACAGGGCCCCGCAATCAGCCCCAGCATTTT.

This clone was counted only a few times. The genes are TRBV30 and TRBJ1-1; 9 nucleotides agree with TRBD1. The CDR3 has 13 amino acids. Germline values: CDR1 GTSNPN, CDR2 SVGIG (reference sequence). Germline trimming cut 7 bases from V and 1 base from J; bases unmatched to any gene: 4. The CDR3 region is CAFNRGRNTEAFF. The CDR3 DNA follows: TGTGCCTTTAACAGGGGGCGGAACACTGAAGCTTTCTTT.

The rearrangement uses TRBV29-1 and TRBJ1-3; D remains unclear. CDR1 SQVTM and CDR2 ANQGSEA come from the germline V gene. The CDR3 contains 12 residues. Trimming stripped 6 bases from V and 4 bases from J, with 10 bases between. The DNA of the CDR3 is TGCAGCGTCCGACGGAGCGGAAACACCATATATTTT. It translates to CSVRRSGNTIYF. The full variable domain, rest sourced from reference TRBV29-1 and TRBJ1-3, is SAVISQKPSRDICQRGTSLTIQCQVDSQVTMMFWYRQQPGQSLTLIATANQGSEATYESGFVIDKFPISRPNLTFSTLTVSNMSPEDSSIYLCSVRRSGNTIYFGEGSWLTVV.

The chain recombines TRBV5-5 with TRBJ1-1; D is possibly TRBD1 (6 bases). The CDR3 is 13 amino acids. Between the trimmed V and J ends, which lost 6 bases and 4 bases, there was a span of 13 bases. CDR1 and CDR2 (germline): SGHKS, YYEKEE (reference sequence). The CDR3 loop reads CASIWGLGTEAFF. The DNA of the CDR3 is TGTGCCAGCATTTGGGGGCTGGGCACTGAAGCTTTCTTT.

This rearrangement joins TRBV7-6 to TRBJ2-7, with D possibly being TRBD2 (5 bases). The germline CDR1 and CDR2 sequences are SGHVS and FNYEAQ. Between the trimmed V and J ends, which lost 4 bases and 3 bases, there was a span of 19 bases. The CDR3 totals 16 residues. The CDR3 spells CASSSTDNNDYYEQYF. CDR3 DNA: TGTGCCAGCAGCTCCACAGATAATAATGACTACTACGAGCAGTACTTC.

CDR3 residues: CATSRPSGPSVLNEQFF. The CDR3 DNA follows: TGTGCCACCAGCCGCCCAAGCGGGCCTAGCGTTTTAAATGAGCAGTTCTTC. The J gene is TRBJ2-1, the V gene TRBV15, with D maybe TRBD2 (6 bases). The length of the CDR3 is 17 residues. Looked up from germline, CDR1 is LNHNV and CDR2 is YYDKDF (reference sequence). The ends were cut back, 5 bases at V and 7 bases at J, with 24 bases in the middle.

The chain recombines TRBV19 with TRBJ1-3; D is unresolved. Germline V gene lookup returns CDR1 LNHDA and CDR2 SQIVND (reference sequence). Between the trimmed V and J ends, which lost 3 bases and 0 bases, there was a span of 9 bases. The length of the CDR3 is 15 residues. This chain's CDR3 is CASSIATSSGNTIYF. The CDR3 DNA reads as TGTGCCAGTAGTATCGCTACCTCCTCTGGAAACACCATATATTTT.

The CDR3 sequence: CASSLGRGTTNEKLFF. CDR3 DNA: TGCGCCAGCAGCTTGGGTAGGGGCACAACTAATGAAAAACTGTTTTTT. The chain uses TRBV5-1 and TRBJ1-4; the D gene is possibly TRBD1 (5 bases). CDR3 length: 16 residues. The V end lost 0 bases, the J end lost 0 bases, and 9 bases lay between the germline ends. Germline V CDR1 and CDR2: SGHRS, YFSETQ.

This chain uses TRBV11-3 with TRBJ2-1; TRBD1 might be the D (5 bases). V lost 1 base and J 1 base, leaving 8 bases between the germline ends. Germline lookup yields CDR1 SGHNT and CDR2 YENEEA. The length of the CDR3 is 15 residues. In DNA, the CDR3 is TGTGCCAGCAGCTTAGGGGGCAGGTCCTACAATGAGCAGTTCTTC. Protein product: CASSLGGRSYNEQFF.